The T cell receptor beta chain under discussion was sequenced for a study of cytomegalovirus exposure and HLA in healthy donors. The V gene's germline CDR1 is LNHNV and CDR2 YYDKDF (reference sequence). Trimming took 0 bases from V and 4 from J, leaving 7 bases between them. The CDR3 is 13 amino acids. The PCR had 60 Vbeta and 13 Jbeta primers. The data were produced by immunoSEQ multiplex PCR, yet TCRdb's version contains in-frame clones alone and is incomplete. The sample has some 170,000 clones; 70% to 75% are singletons. This clonotype was sampled from a male donor in good health and CMV-seronegative. Specimen: PBMCs. The V and J genes are TRBV15 and TRBJ2-7; D is unresolved. CDR3 bases: TGTGCCACCAGCAGAGATTCGGAGTACGAGCAGTACTTC. Its protein product is CATSRDSEYEQYF.